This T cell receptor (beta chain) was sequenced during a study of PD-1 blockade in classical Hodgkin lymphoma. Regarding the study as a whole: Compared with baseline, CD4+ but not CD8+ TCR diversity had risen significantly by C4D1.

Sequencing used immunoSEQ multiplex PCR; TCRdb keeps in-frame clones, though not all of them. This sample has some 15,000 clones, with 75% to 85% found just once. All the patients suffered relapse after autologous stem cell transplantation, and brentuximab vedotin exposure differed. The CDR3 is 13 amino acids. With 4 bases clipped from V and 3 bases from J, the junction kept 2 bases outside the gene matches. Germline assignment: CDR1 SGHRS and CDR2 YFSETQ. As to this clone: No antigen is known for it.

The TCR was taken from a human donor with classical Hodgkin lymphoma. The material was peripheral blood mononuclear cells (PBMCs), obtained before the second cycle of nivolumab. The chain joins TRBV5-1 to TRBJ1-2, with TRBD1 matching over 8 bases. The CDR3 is CASSPTGDYGYTF. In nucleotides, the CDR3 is TGCGCCAGCAGCCCGACAGGGGACTATGGCTACACCTTC.